The next 23 T cell receptor beta chains were all read from a single sample in a study of T cells in Graves' hyperthyroidism and ophthalmopathy. RNA transcripts were the template for amplifying TCR beta CDR3 regions. The HTBI primer set drove a first-round RT-PCR of the TCR CDR3. From the multiplex PCR reads, TCRdb called clonotypes with MiXCR, one entry per CDR3 protein. The sample lists about 400,000 distinct CDR3 sequences, about 12% occurring once. Sequences were obtained from blood. These receptors were collected from a woman younger than 30 with Graves' hyperthyroidism.

The table lists this clonotype with many counts. The J gene is TRBJ2-5, the V gene TRBV3-1; 8 positions match TRBD1. Trimming at V came to 4 bases and at J to 1 base, leaving 2 bases not matched to a gene. Germline CDR1 is LGHDT and CDR2 is YNNKEL (reference sequence). The CDR3 covers 14 residues. This CDR3 reads CASSRDRIQETQYF. CDR3 DNA sequence: TGTGCCAGCAGCCGGGACAGGATCCAAGAGACCCAGTACTTC.

This clonotype was observed a handful of times. This chain links TRBV5-5 with TRBJ1-4; tentatively, D is TRBD1 (5 bases). The CDR3 length is 14 residues. Germline V CDR1 and CDR2: SGHKS, YYEKEE (reference sequence). The V end was cut by 2 bases, the J end by 8 bases, with 13 bases between. The CDR3 sequence is CASSLGQVREKLFF. The CDR3 DNA reads as TGTGCCAGCAGCTTAGGACAAGTACGGGAAAAACTGTTTTTT. Variable domain in full (rest from reference TRBV5-5 and TRBJ1-4): DAGVTQSPTHLIKTRGQQVTLRCSPISGHKSVSWYQQVLGQGPQFIFQYYEKEERGRGNFPDRFSARQFPNYSSELNVNALLLGDSALYLCASSLGQVREKLFFGSGTQLSVL.

This clonotype was counted at least ten times. The chain links TRBV29-1 to TRBJ2-6, with D perhaps TRBD1 (5 bases). The CDR3 runs to 14 residues. From germline, CDR1 is SQVTM and CDR2 ANQGSEA. Between the trimmed V and J ends, which lost 7 bases and 1 base, there was a span of 11 bases. The CDR3 protein is CSARQQSGANVLTF. The CDR3 DNA reads TGCAGCGCGCGACAGCAATCTGGGGCCAACGTCCTGACTTTC.

This clonotype was detected many times. This chain joins TRBV6-1 and TRBJ1-1, with no clear D. The germline V gene encodes CDR1 MNHNS and CDR2 SASEGT. CDR3 length: 12 amino acids. The V end lost 2 bases, the J end lost 4 bases, and 5 bases lay between the germline ends. The CDR3 here is CASSERLTEAFF. The CDR3 region has the DNA TGTGCCAGCAGTGAACGTCTCACTGAAGCTTTCTTT.

DNA for the CDR3: TGTGCCAGCACCCCGAGCTGGGAGGTGGATACGCAGTATTTT. It codes for CASTPSWEVDTQYF. The chain recombines TRBV12-3 or TRBV12-4 with TRBJ2-3; weak D call: TRBD2 (6 bases). The CDR3 is 14 amino acids. The V end lost 7 bases, the J end lost 6 bases, and 17 bases lay between the germline ends.

This clonotype was counted ten times or more. The chain has TRBV27 and TRBJ2-7; 9 bases match TRBD1. The germline V gene has CDR1 MNHEY and CDR2 SMNVEV (reference sequence). Trimming cost V 5 bases and J 3 bases; bases outside gene matches: 8. The CDR3 has 15 residues. The DNA for the CDR3 is TGTGCCAGCAGTCCCCAGCTGACAGGGGGCTACGAGCAGTACTTC. This encodes CASSPQLTGGYEQYF.

Many counts were recorded for this clonotype. The rearrangement uses TRBV28 and TRBJ2-1; 10 bases fit TRBD2. CDR1 is MDHEN, CDR2 SYDVKM, per germline. The CDR3 sequence is 18 residues long. After removal of 5 bases from V and 5 bases from J, the junction contained 15 bases not matched to a gene. DNA of the CDR3: TGTGCCAGCAGTCCCTACCTACCGCTAGCGGGGGAGGACAATGAGCAGTTCTTC. This encodes CASSPYLPLAGEDNEQFF.

This clonotype came up many times. V usage is TRBV7-3 and J usage is TRBJ2-3; D possibly corresponds to TRBD2 (5 bases). Looked up from germline, CDR1 is SGHTA and CDR2 is FQGTGA. V lost 5 bases and J 0 bases, leaving 27 bases between the germline ends. The CDR3 is 20 amino acids. The CDR3 sequence is CASSPPPQLDRRRSTDTQYF. The CDR3 coding sequence is TGTGCCAGCAGCCCACCCCCACAACTAGACCGCCGTCGTAGCACAGATACGCAGTATTTT.

This clonotype was detected ten times or more. The chain carries TRBV3-1 and TRBJ1-2, with D tentatively TRBD1 (6 bases). The CDR3 spans 15 residues. Germline V lookup: CDR1 LGHDT, CDR2 YNNKEL (reference sequence). V was trimmed by 4 bases and J by 0 bases, leaving 12 bases between them. CDR3 region: CASSRGQAANYGYTF. CDR3 in DNA: TGTGCCAGCAGCCGGGGGCAGGCGGCTAACTATGGCTACACCTTC. Full variable domain (outside the CDR3, taken from reference TRBV3-1 and TRBJ1-2): DTAVSQTPKYLVTQMGNDKSIKCEQNLGHDTMYWYKQDSKKFLKIMFSYNNKELIINETVPNRFSPKSPDKAHLNLHINSLELGDSAVYFCASSRGQAANYGYTFGSGTRLTVV.

This clonotype was counted at least ten times. CDR3 coding DNA: TGTGCCAGCAGTTTGAGACAAGGGAGTACTGAAGCTTTCTTT. This sequence encodes CASSLRQGSTEAFF. The chain combines TRBV27 with TRBJ1-1; no definite D call. Trimming left V 3 bases short and J 5 bases short, with 13 bases between. The CDR3 consists of 14 residues. Germline assignment: CDR1 MNHEY and CDR2 SMNVEV (reference sequence).

This clonotype was seen many times. This chain links TRBV28 with TRBJ1-1, with D possibly being TRBD1 (5 bases). Germline lookup yields CDR1 MDHEN and CDR2 SYDVKM. CDR3 length equals 15 residues. V was cut by 6 bases and J by 4 bases, with 18 bases left in between. The DNA for the CDR3 is TGTGCCAGCAGGCTGGCGGCCAGGGAGGGCACTGAAGCTTTCTTT. Its protein product is CASRLAAREGTEAFF.

This clonotype occurred many times. This chain links TRBV10-3 with TRBJ1-2; TRBD1 matches at 8 bases. Looked up from germline, CDR1 is ENHRY and CDR2 is SYGVKD. This CDR3 is built from 15 residues. The J segment lost 7 bases and the V segment lost 1 base, leaving 8 bases of the junction unmatched. The CDR3 nucleotides read TGTGCCATCAGTGAGTACGGACAGGGCGTTGGTGGCTACACCTTC. Amino acids: CAISEYGQGVGGYTF.

This clonotype was recorded a few times. The J gene is TRBJ1-4, the V gene TRBV20-1; D is uncertain. V lost 2 bases, J lost 4 bases, and 14 bases lay in between. The germline gives CDR1 DFQATT, CDR2 SNEGSKA (reference sequence). This CDR3 spans 15 amino acids. The CDR3 nucleotides read TGCAGTGCTAGATCTCCGGGTCTTTTTAATGAAAAACTGTTTTTT. This sequence encodes CSARSPGLFNEKLFF.

V is TRBV6-5 and J is TRBJ2-1; 8 bases fit TRBD2. This CDR3 contains 14 residues. V dropped 2 bases and J dropped 14; count of bases not matched to a gene: 11. CDR1 and CDR2 (germline): MNHEY, SVGAGI. The CDR3 DNA follows: TGTGCCAGCAGTTACAATCCCCCCGGACTAGCTGAGTTCTTC. Protein sequence: CASSYNPPGLAEFF.

This clonotype was counted many times. The chain joins TRBV5-5 to TRBJ2-1; weak D call: TRBD1 (6 bases). The length of the CDR3 is 15 residues. Germline loops: CDR1 SGHKS, CDR2 YYEKEE (reference sequence). Trimming removed 3 bases at V and 7 bases at J, with 17 bases between. The chain's CDR3 is CASSYDGQFENEQFF. CDR3 DNA: TGTGCCAGCAGCTACGACGGACAGTTCGAAAATGAGCAGTTCTTC. The entire variable domain, with the rest obtained from reference TRBV5-5 and TRBJ2-1, is as follows: DAGVTQSPTHLIKTRGQQVTLRCSPISGHKSVSWYQQVLGQGPQFIFQYYEKEERGRGNFPDRFSARQFPNYSSELNVNALLLGDSALYLCASSYDGQFENEQFFGPGTRLTVL.

Ten or more counts support this clonotype. The V gene is TRBV20-1, the J gene TRBJ1-5, with TRBD1 matching 8 bases. The junction had 3 bases not matched to a gene; V was cut back by 4 bases and J by 1 base. This CDR3 region has 14 residues. Germline V gene sequence: CDR1 DFQATT, CDR2 SNEGSKA (reference sequence). CDR3 sequence reads: CSATGGISNQPQHF. CDR3 sequence (DNA): TGCAGTGCTACAGGGGGCATAAGCAATCAGCCCCAGCATTTT.

This clonotype was found many times. This rearrangement joins TRBV12-3 or TRBV12-4 to TRBJ1-1; D is unclear. V shed 1 base and J shed 0 bases, with 9 bases lying between them. The CDR3 consists of 15 residues. CDR3 sequence: CASSLVRRMNTEAFF. The CDR3 DNA reads TGTGCCAGCAGTTTAGTACGGCGGATGAACACTGAAGCTTTCTTT.

The chain combines TRBV14 with TRBJ1-4, with unresolved D. There are 17 residues in the CDR3. Trimming left V 5 bases short and J 1 base short, with 17 bases between. Per germline, CDR1 SGHDN and CDR2 FVKESK. The CDR3 reads CASSYITYGGTNEKLFF. The CDR3 coding sequence is TGTGCCAGCAGCTATATAACCTATGGTGGAACTAATGAAAAACTGTTTTTT. Full variable domain (outside the CDR3, taken from reference TRBV14 and TRBJ1-4): EAGVTQFPSHSVIEKGQTVTLRCDPISGHDNLYWYRRVMGKEIKFLLHFVKESKQDESGMPNNRFLAERTGGTYSTLKVQPAELEDSGVYFCASSYITYGGTNEKLFFGSGTQLSVL.

This clonotype was seen ten or more times. The rearrangement joins TRBV20-1 to TRBJ1-1; maybe TRBD1 (6 bases). The germline V gene encodes CDR1 DFQATT and CDR2 SNEGSKA (reference sequence). This CDR3 has 12 amino acids. V gave up 6 bases and J gave up 11 bases, with 19 bases separating them. The CDR3 nucleotides are TGCAGTGCCCGGGGGCCTACGGCCCGGGCTTTCTTT. Encoded protein: CSARGPTARAFF.

This chain joins TRBV9 and TRBJ1-2; the match to TRBD1 covers 8 bases. CDR1 and CDR2 from the germline V gene are SGDLS and YYNGEE. The CDR3 is 15 residues long. V lost 3 bases to trimming and J lost 0 bases; unmatched junction nucleotides: 4. For the CDR3, the DNA is TGTGCCAGCAGCGCCCGACAGGGGACTAACTATGGCTACACCTTC. Its translation: CASSARQGTNYGYTF.

This clonotype was detected many times. The chain links TRBV29-1 to TRBJ2-3; D is unresolved. The germline V gene encodes CDR1 SQVTM and CDR2 ANQGSEA. CDR3 length equals 13 residues. V dropped 5 bases and J dropped 1 base, with 10 bases sitting between them. The CDR3 DNA is TGCAGCGTTCAGGTCGGACGCACAGATACGCAGTATTTT. Translation gives CSVQVGRTDTQYF.

This clonotype was observed at least ten times. The genes are TRBV6-6 and TRBJ2-3; D gene ambiguous. V was cut by 2 bases and J by 3 bases, with 9 bases left in between. This CDR3 is 14 amino acids long. Looked up from germline, CDR1 is MNHNY and CDR2 is SVGAGI (reference sequence). CDR3 amino acids: CASSYPTTTDTQYF. In DNA, the CDR3 is TGTGCCAGCAGTTACCCTACCACAACAGATACGCAGTATTTT.

This clonotype appeared a single time. The chain links TRBV12-3 or TRBV12-4 to TRBJ2-5; the match to TRBD2 covers 9 bases. The CDR3 loop spans 15 amino acids. V gave up 3 bases and J gave up 6 bases; unmatched junction bases: 8. The CDR3 sequence: CASSFRGGAGQTQYF. The CDR3 DNA follows: TGTGCCAGCAGTTTCCGCGGGGGGGCCGGGCAGACCCAGTACTTC.